This is a list of T cell receptor beta chains from one sample in a study of shared clonotypes between healthy human individuals. Using immunoSEQ multiplex PCR, the repertoire was profiled, and TCRdb retains in-frame clones only, with some absent. The table lists 2,100,000 or so clones, 95% of them singletons, with 0.1% to 0.15% in the top ten. The sequencing sample was made of naive CD4+ T cells sorted from blood. These receptors were obtained from a man younger than 35 in good health. Both conserved end residues are part of each CDR3. Each record gives: CDR3 DNA, CDR3 protein, D gene, V gene, clone size, J gene. The D gene is left open where the match is weak. Rows may omit the clone size; those that give it use once, few, many or a size class.

TGTGCCAGCACCCCTTCGAGGAATGAAAAACTGTTTTTT CASTPSRNEKLFF NA TRBV7-9 NA TRBJ1-4
TGTGCCAGCAGCCGGAAGGGACCAGACTACGAGCAGTACTTC CASSRKGPDYEQYF NA TRBV27 NA TRBJ2-7
TGTGCCAGCAGCTTCCCAGACAACACCATATATTTT CASSFPDNTIYF NA TRBV7-8 NA TRBJ1-3
TGTGCCAGCAGCCCGTCAGGGGGGGGAAAGGAAAAACTGTTTTTT CASSPSGGGKEKLFF TRBD1 TRBV28 NA TRBJ1-4
TGTGCCAGCGTGGGGGGGAGCTCCTATAATTCACCCCTCCACTTT CASVGGSSYNSPLHF NA TRBV28 NA TRBJ1-6
TGTGCCAGCAGCCCCAGGACAGGGGCCGGAAACACCATATATTTT CASSPRTGAGNTIYF TRBD1 TRBV4-2 NA TRBJ1-3
TGTGCCAGCAGTGAGAGGACCTCAGGGACCCAGTACTTC CASSERTSGTQYF NA TRBV28 NA TRBJ2-5
TGTGCCAGCAGTTTTAATCGGCAGGGCGGTCGGTACTTC CASSFNRQGGRYF NA TRBV28 NA TRBJ2-7
TGTGCCAGCAGCTTGGGGCCTAGCGGGGCTCAAGAGACCCAGTACTTC CASSLGPSGAQETQYF TRBD2 TRBV7-9 NA TRBJ2-5
TGTGCTAGTGGTTTAAGGCAGGGTGGGGACTATGGCTACACCTTC CASGLRQGGDYGYTF NA TRBV12-5 NA TRBJ1-2
TGTGCCAGCAGGCAGGGGTGGGAACAGGGTTCACCCCTCCACTTT CASRQGWEQGSPLHF NA TRBV6-1 NA TRBJ1-6
TGTGCCAGCAGCTACCGGGGGTCCTACGAGCAGTACTTC CASSYRGSYEQYF NA TRBV4-2 NA TRBJ2-7
TGTGCCAGCAGCCAAGATATGGTGTGGAATAATTCACCCCTCCACTTT CASSQDMVWNNSPLHF NA TRBV4-2 once TRBJ1-6
TGTGCCAGCAGCGCCCCGGGATGGTACTCTGGGGCCAACGTCCTGACTTTC CASSAPGWYSGANVLTF NA TRBV11-2 NA TRBJ2-6
TGTGCCAGCAGCCCATGGGGGGGGTACAATGAGCAGTTCTTC CASSPWGGYNEQFF TRBD2 TRBV6-5 NA TRBJ2-1
TGTGCCAGCAGCTCCCCTGGTTTTCCATCTAGCACAGATACGCAGTATTTT CASSSPGFPSSTDTQYF NA TRBV7-2 NA TRBJ2-3
TGTGCCAGCTCCGGGGGCGGAAACACTGAAGCTTTCTTT CASSGGGNTEAFF NA TRBV18 NA TRBJ1-1
TGTGCCAGCAGCTTAGAGCTAGCGGTCACAGATACGCAGTATTTT CASSLELAVTDTQYF TRBD2 TRBV11-2 NA TRBJ2-3
TGCAGTGCCTCGGCAGATACGCAGTATTTT CSASADTQYF NA TRBV20-1 NA TRBJ2-3
TGTGCCAGCAGTTCCGGGACAGGGAAACCCTACGAGCAGTACTTC CASSSGTGKPYEQYF TRBD1 TRBV5-6 once TRBJ2-7
TGCAGCGTTGACCCGGGACAGAGCATGAACACTGAAGCTTTCTTT CSVDPGQSMNTEAFF TRBD1 TRBV29-1 NA TRBJ1-1
TGTGCTAGTGGTTTGTCAGGGACGGGCTCTTTCTTT CASGLSGTGSFF NA TRBV12-5 NA TRBJ1-1
TGTGCCAGCAGACTTAAACCGGAAGGGACTGAGCAGTTCTTC CASRLKPEGTEQFF NA TRBV6-5 NA TRBJ2-1
TGTGCCAGCAGTTACTCTAGCACCGGGGAGCTGTTTTTT CASSYSSTGELFF NA TRBV6-6 NA TRBJ2-2